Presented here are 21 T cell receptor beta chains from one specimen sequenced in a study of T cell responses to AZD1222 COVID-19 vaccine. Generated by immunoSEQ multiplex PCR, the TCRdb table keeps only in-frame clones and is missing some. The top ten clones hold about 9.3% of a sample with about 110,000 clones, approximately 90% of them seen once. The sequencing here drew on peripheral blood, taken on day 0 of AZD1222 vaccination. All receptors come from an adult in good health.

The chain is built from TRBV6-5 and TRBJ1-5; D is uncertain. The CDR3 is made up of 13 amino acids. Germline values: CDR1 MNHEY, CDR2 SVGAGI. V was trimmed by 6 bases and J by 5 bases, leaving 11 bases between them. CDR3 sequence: CASRTATYQPQHF. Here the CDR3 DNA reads TGTGCCAGCAGGACCGCCACCTATCAGCCCCAGCATTTT.

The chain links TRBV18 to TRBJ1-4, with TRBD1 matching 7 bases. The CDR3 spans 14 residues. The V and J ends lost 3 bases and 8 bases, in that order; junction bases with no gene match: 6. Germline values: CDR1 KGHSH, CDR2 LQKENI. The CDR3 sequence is CASSPDRVGEKLFF. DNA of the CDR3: TGTGCCAGCTCACCCGACAGGGTGGGGGAAAAACTGTTTTTT.

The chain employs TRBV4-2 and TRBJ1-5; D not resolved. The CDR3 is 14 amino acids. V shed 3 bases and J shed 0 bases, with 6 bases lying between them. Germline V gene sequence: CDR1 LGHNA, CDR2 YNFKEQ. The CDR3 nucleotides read TGTGCCAGCAGCCAGGGTGTTAGCAATCAGCCCCAGCATTTT. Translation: CASSQGVSNQPQHF.

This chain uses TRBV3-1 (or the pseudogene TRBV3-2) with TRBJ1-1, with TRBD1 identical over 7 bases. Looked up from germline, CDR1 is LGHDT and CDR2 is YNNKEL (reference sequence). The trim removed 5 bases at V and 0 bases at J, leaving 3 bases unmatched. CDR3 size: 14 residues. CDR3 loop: CASSNRGMNTEAFF. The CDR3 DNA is TGTGCCAGCAGCAACAGGGGAATGAACACTGAAGCTTTCTTT.

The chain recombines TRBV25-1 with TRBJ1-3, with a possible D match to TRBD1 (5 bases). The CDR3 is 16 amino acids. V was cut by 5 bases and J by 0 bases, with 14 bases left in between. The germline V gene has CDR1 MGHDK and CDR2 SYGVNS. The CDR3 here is CASSPPGRYSGNTIYF. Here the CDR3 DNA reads TGTGCCAGCAGTCCACCGGGACGGTACTCTGGAAACACCATATATTTT.

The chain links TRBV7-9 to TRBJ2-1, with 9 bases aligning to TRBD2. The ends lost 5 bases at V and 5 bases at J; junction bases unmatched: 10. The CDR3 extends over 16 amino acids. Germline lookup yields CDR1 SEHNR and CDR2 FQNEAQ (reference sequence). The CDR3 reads CASSPWRLAGHNEQFF. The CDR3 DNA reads TGTGCCAGCAGCCCTTGGCGCCTAGCGGGACACAATGAGCAGTTCTTC.

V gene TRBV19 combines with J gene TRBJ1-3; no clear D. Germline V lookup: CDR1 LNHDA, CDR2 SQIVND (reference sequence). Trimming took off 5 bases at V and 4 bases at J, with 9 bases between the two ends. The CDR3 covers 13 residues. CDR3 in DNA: TGTGCCAGTAGTCTAGGTAACGGAAACACCATATATTTT. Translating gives CASSLGNGNTIYF.

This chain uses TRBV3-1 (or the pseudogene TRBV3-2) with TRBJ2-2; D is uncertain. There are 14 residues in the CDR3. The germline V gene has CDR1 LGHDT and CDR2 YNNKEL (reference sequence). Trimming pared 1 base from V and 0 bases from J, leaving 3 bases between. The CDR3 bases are TGTGCCAGCAGCCAAGCAGCGAACACCGGGGAGCTGTTTTTT. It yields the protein CASSQAANTGELFF.

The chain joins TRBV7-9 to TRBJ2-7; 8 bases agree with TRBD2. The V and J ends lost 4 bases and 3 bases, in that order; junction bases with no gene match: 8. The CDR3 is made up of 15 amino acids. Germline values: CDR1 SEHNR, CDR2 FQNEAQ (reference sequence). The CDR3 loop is CASSSPLAAIYEQYF. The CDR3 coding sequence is TGTGCCAGCAGCTCACCACTAGCGGCCATCTACGAGCAGTACTTC.

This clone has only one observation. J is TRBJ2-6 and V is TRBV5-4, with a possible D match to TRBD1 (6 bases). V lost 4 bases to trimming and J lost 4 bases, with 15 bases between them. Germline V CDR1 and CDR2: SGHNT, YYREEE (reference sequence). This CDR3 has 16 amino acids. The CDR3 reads CASSPSTRGGANVLTF. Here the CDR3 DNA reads TGTGCCAGCAGCCCATCTACGAGGGGGGGGGCCAACGTCCTGACTTTC.

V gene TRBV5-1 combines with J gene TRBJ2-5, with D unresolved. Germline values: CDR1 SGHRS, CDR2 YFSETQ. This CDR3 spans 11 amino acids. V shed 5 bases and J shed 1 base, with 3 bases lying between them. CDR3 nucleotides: TGCGCCAGCAGATCCCAAGAGACCCAGTACTTC. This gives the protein CASRSQETQYF.

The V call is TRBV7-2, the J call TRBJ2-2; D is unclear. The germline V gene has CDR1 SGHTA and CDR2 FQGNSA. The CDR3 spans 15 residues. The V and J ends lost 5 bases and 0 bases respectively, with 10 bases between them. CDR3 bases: TGTGCCAGCAGCCCGGACGGCGCGAACACCGGGGAGCTGTTTTTT. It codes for CASSPDGANTGELFF.

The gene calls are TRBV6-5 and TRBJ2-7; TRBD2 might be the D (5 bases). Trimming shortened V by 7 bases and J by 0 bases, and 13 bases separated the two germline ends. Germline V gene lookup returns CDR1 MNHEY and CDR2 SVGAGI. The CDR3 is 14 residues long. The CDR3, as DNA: TGTGCCAGCAAGGAGGCCCACCTCTCCTACGAGCAGTACTTC. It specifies CASKEAHLSYEQYF.

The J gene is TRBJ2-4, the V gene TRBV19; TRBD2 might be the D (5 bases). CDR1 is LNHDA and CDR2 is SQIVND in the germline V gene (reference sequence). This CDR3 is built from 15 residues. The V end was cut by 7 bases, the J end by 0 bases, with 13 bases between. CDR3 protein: CASNGAEIAKNIQYF. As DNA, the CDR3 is TGTGCCAGTAATGGAGCGGAGATAGCCAAAAACATTCAGTACTTC.

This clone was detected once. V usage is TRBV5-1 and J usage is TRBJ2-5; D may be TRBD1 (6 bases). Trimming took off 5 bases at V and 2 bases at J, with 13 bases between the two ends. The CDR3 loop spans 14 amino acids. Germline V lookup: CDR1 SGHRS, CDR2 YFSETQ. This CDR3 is CASRGAGFQETQYF. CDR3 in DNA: TGCGCCAGCAGGGGGGCAGGGTTTCAAGAGACCCAGTACTTC.

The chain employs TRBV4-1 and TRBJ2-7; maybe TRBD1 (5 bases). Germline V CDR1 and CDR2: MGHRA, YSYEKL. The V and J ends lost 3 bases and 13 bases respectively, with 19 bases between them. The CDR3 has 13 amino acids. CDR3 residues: CASSQALPGNPYF. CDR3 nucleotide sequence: TGCGCCAGCAGCCAGGCCTTACCAGGGAACCCCTACTTC.

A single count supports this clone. CDR3 DNA sequence: TGTGCCACCAGTGATTCAGAACTTTTGGATACGCAGTATTTT. Its translation is CATSDSELLDTQYF. J is TRBJ2-3 and V is TRBV24-1; D is undetermined. V was pared by 2 bases and J by 6 bases, with 11 bases between. The CDR3 sequence is 14 residues long. Germline CDR1 is KGHDR and CDR2 is SFDVKD.

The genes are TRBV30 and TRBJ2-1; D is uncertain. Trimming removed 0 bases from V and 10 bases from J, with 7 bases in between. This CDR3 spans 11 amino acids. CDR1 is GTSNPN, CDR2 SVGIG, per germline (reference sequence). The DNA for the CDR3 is TGTGCCTGGAGTGTACTGCGAGAGCAGTTCTTC. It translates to CAWSVLREQFF. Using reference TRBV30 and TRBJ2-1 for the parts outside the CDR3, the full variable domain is SQTIHQWPATLVQPVGSPLSLECTVEGTSNPNLYWYRQAAGRGLQLLFYSVGIGQISSEVPQNLSASRPQDRQFILSSKKLLLSDSGFYLCAWSVLREQFFGPGTRLTVL.

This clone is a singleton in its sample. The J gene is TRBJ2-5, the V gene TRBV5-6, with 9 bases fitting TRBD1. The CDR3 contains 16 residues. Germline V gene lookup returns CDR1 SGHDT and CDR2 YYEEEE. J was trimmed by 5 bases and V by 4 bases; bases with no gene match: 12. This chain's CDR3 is CASSITGGDFLETQYF. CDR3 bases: TGTGCCAGCAGCATAACAGGGGGCGATTTCCTGGAGACCCAGTACTTC.

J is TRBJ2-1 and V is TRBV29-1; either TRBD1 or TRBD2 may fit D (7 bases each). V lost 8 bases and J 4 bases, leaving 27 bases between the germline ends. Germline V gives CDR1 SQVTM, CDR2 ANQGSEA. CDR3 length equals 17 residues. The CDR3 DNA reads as TGCAGCCTTGGGGGGGTCTCCGACAGGGAGGAGTACAATGAGCAGTTCTTC. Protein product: CSLGGVSDREEYNEQFF.

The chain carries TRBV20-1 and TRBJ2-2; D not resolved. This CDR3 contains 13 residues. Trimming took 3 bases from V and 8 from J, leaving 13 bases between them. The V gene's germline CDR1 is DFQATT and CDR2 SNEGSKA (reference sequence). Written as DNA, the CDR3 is TGCAGTGCTAGTGAGGTGGTTGGAGGGGAGCTGTTTTTT. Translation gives CSASEVVGGELFF.